This T cell receptor beta chain emerged from a study of HIV-infected patients and healthy controls. Findings and caveats of the study: MAIT alpha-chain CDR3s were frequent in healthy controls, depleted in HIV+. HIV-infected repertoires had significantly higher mean Gini indices than controls, possibly reflecting oligoclonality.

Alpha and beta constant-region primers primed reverse transcription of 400 to 500 ng RNA. Alpha and beta chain libraries were made separately by chain-specific third strand synthesis with multiplexing indices. Using its own MiXCR run on the 5' RACE reads, TCRdb lists one record per CDR3 protein. The repertoire includes 15,000 to 20,000 distinct CDR3 sequences, 4.5% to 5.5% of them detected once, and 1.5% to 2% sits in the top ten. This clonotype was recorded many times. What it binds is unknown. Germline V gene data show CDR1 as SGHRS and CDR2 as YFSETQ. Trimming took off 0 bases at V and 0 bases at J, with 8 bases between the two ends. The CDR3 length is 15 residues. No cell fractionation was done, so the repertoire covers all unsorted peripheral blood T cells.

The material sequenced was blood. This TCR was recovered from an adult in good health. The V gene is TRBV5-1, the J gene TRBJ2-3; D remains ambiguous. The CDR3 DNA is TGCGCCAGCAGCTTGGTTCTGGGGAGCACAGATACGCAGTATTTT. Its translation is CASSLVLGSTDTQYF.